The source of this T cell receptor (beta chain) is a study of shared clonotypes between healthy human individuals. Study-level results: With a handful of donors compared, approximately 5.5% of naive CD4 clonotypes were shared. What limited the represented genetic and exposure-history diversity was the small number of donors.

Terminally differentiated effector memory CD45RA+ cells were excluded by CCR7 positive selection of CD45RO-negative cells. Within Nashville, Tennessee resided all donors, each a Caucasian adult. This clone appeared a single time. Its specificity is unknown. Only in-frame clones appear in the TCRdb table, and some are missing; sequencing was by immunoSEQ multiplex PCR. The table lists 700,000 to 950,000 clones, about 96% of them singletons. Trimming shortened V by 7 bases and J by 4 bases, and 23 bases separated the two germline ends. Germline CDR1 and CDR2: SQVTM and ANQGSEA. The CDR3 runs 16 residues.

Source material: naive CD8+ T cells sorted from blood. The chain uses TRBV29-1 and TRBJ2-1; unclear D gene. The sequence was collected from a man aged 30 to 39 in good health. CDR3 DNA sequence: TGCAGCGAACGTCCCGTGACTGGATTCTCTTACAATGAGCAGTTCTTC. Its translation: CSERPVTGFSYNEQFF.